A selection of T cell receptor beta chains follows, all from one sample in a study of Ad26.COV2.S vaccination and SARS-CoV-2 variants. Sequenced by immunoSEQ multiplex PCR; TCRdb stores in-frame clones only, minus some. The table lists roughly 380,000 clones, 85% of them singletons. The material sequenced was peripheral blood, taken in a trial of Ad26.COV2.S vaccine versus placebo. The source of these receptors is a person aged 18 to 59 who received the Ad26.COV2.S COVID-19 vaccine or a placebo. CDR3s include the opening cysteine and the closing phenylalanine or tryptophan. The D gene is left open where the match is weak. Clone sizes are given selectively: once, few, many, or a class where the clone is expanded.

TRBD1 | TRBJ2-7 | TRBV6-2/TRBV6-3 | NA | TGTGCCAGCATCCCCCAAGCTGGGCAGGGGGCCTACGAGCAGTACTTC | CASIPQAGQGAYEQYF
NA | TRBJ2-1 | TRBV6-6 | few | TGTGCCAGCAGTAAAGAGCGGGCCTCCTACAATGAGCAGTTCTTC | CASSKERASYNEQFF
NA | TRBJ2-2 | TRBV6-5 | NA | TGTGCCAGCAGCTTGGACCAGCTTGCCGGGGAGCTGTTTTTT | CASSLDQLAGELFF
NA | TRBJ1-4 | TRBV10-1 | NA | TGCGCCAGCAGTGAGTCGAGGGGGAAAGGTGAAAAACTGTTTTTT | CASSESRGKGEKLFF
NA | TRBJ2-7 | TRBV11-3 | NA | TGTGCCAGCAGCTTAGGGGGGGATGCCTACGAGCAGTACTTC | CASSLGGDAYEQYF
NA | TRBJ1-5 | TRBV19 | NA | TGTGCCAGTAGTATATGGGCCAACAGCAATCAGCCCCAGCATTTT | CASSIWANSNQPQHF
NA | TRBJ1-5 | TRBV18 | once | TGTGCCAGCTCACCATCCAGGGTGGTGGAGCAGCCCCAGCATTTT | CASSPSRVVEQPQHF
TRBD2 | TRBJ2-1 | TRBV7-2 | NA | TGTGCCAGCAGACTAGCGGGGGCATACAATGAGCAGTTCTTC | CASRLAGAYNEQFF
NA | TRBJ2-5 | TRBV9 | NA | TGTGCCAGCAGCGACAGAGAGACCCAGTACTTC | CASSDRETQYF
NA | TRBJ1-3 | TRBV5-1 | few | TGCGCCAGCATGATGGGGGCGCCTGGAAACACCATATATTTT | CASMMGAPGNTIYF
NA | TRBJ2-3 | TRBV27 | once | TGTGCCAGCAGTTTATCCTCCCCGGGTCTAGGGGGAGATACGCAGTATTTT | CASSLSSPGLGGDTQYF
NA | TRBJ2-1 | TRBV13 | NA | TGTGCCAGCAGCCTCGGCTTGTCCTACAATGAGCAGTTCTTC | CASSLGLSYNEQFF
TRBD1 | TRBJ1-3 | TRBV5-1 | NA | TGCGCCAGCAGCTTGGCCACAGGACAGGGATTCAACACCATATATTTT | CASSLATGQGFNTIYF
NA | TRBJ1-4 | TRBV6-2/TRBV6-3 | NA | TGTGCCAGCAGTAAAGGGGCCGCAACTAATGAAAAACTGTTTTTT | CASSKGAATNEKLFF
NA | TRBJ1-2 | TRBV11-2 | NA | TGTGCCAGCAGCTCCGACCGGAACTATGGCTACACCTTC | CASSSDRNYGYTF
NA | TRBJ2-1 | TRBV2 | NA | TGTGCCAGCAGCAGGATCAATGAGCAGTTCTTC | CASSRINEQFF
TRBD1 | TRBJ2-7 | TRBV28 | NA | TGTGCCAGCACAATGCTGGGACAGAGCTACGAGCAGTACTTC | CASTMLGQSYEQYF
NA | TRBJ2-6 | TRBV29-1 | NA | TGCAGCGTTGAGGGCCTACTCGGGGCCAACGTCCTGACTTTC | CSVEGLLGANVLTF
TRBD1 | TRBJ1-2 | TRBV12-3/TRBV12-4 | NA | TGTGCCAGCAGCTCCCGGACAGGAGGGGGCTACACCTTC | CASSSRTGGGYTF
TRBD2 | TRBJ2-7 | TRBV4-2 | NA | TGTGCCAGCAGCCGACCCGGGACTAACTACGAGCAGTACTTC | CASSRPGTNYEQYF
TRBD1 | TRBJ2-1 | TRBV9 | NA | TGTGCCAGCAGCTCCAGGGGGCTGAATGAGCAGTTCTTC | CASSSRGLNEQFF
NA | TRBJ1-5 | TRBV6-1 | few | TGTGCCAGCAGTGAATCATACCCGGGCCAGCCCCAGCATTTT | CASSESYPGQPQHF
NA | TRBJ1-4 | TRBV7-9 | NA | TGTGCCAGCAGCTTGGGGCAGATCGAACTGTTTTTT | CASSLGQIELFF
NA | TRBJ2-2 | TRBV7-2 | few | TGTGCCAGCAGGGGGCAGATAAAGGCCGGGGAGCTGTTTTTT | CASRGQIKAGELFF
NA | TRBJ1-1 | TRBV19 | few | TGTGCCAGTAGTCAAGCAGGGTTGAACACTGAAGCTTTCTTT | CASSQAGLNTEAFF
TRBD1 | TRBJ1-5 | TRBV18 | NA | TGTGCCAGCTCACCCAGGACAGGGGACGGCAATCAGCCCCAGCATTTT | CASSPRTGDGNQPQHF
TRBD1 | TRBJ1-5 | TRBV7-2 | NA | TGTGCCAGCAGCCAAGGACAGGCCTTTCAGCCCCAGCATTTT | CASSQGQAFQPQHF
TRBD1 | TRBJ1-2 | TRBV24-1 | NA | TGTGCCACCAGTGATACGACAGGGGCGGGCTACACCTTC | CATSDTTGAGYTF
NA | TRBJ1-2 | TRBV18 | once | TGTGCCAGCTCCGAGGCCGCTGACTATGGCTACACCTTC | CASSEAADYGYTF
TRBD2 | TRBJ2-3 | TRBV19 | NA | TGTGCCAGTAGTATAAGGCGGGGGGGCCGCGTCACAGATACGCAGTATTTT | CASSIRRGGRVTDTQYF
NA | TRBJ2-6 | TRBV7-7 | NA | TGTGCCAGCAGCTTGAACTCTGGGGCCAACGTCCTGACTTTC | CASSLNSGANVLTF
NA | TRBJ1-6 | TRBV27 | NA | TGTGCCAGCAGTTTGGGAGGGTACGGCTCCTATAATTCACCCCTCCACTTT | CASSLGGYGSYNSPLHF
NA | TRBJ2-7 | TRBV14 | NA | TGTGCCAGCGCCCGGACAAATTACGAGCAGTACTTC | CASARTNYEQYF
NA | TRBJ2-3 | TRBV2 | NA | TGTGCCAGCTTGGGGAATGGCAAAGGGGATACGCAGTATTTT | CASLGNGKGDTQYF
TRBD1 | TRBJ1-1 | TRBV12-5 | NA | TGTGCTAGTGGACCTGACAGGGCCACTGAAGCTTTCTTT | CASGPDRATEAFF
TRBD2 | TRBJ2-7 | TRBV6-2/TRBV6-3 | NA | TGTGCCAGCAGTTACATGGCTAGCGGGAGTCCCTACGAGCAGTACTTC | CASSYMASGSPYEQYF
NA | TRBJ2-7 | TRBV20-1 | NA | TGCAGTGCTGGATACGAGCAGTACTTC | CSAGYEQYF
TRBD2 | TRBJ2-2 | TRBV10-3 | NA | TGTGCCATCAGGGGGACTAGCGGGAGGGCCTCATCTATCCCCGGGGAGCTGTTTTTT | CAIRGTSGRASSIPGELFF
NA | TRBJ1-5 | TRBV30 | NA | TGTGCCTGGAGTGTGGACAGCAGAAATCAGCCCCAGCATTTT | CAWSVDSRNQPQHF
TRBD2 | TRBJ2-7 | TRBV27 | NA | TGTGCCAGCAGTTTTCTAGCGGGAGGGTACGAGCAGTACTTC | CASSFLAGGYEQYF
NA | TRBJ1-2 | TRBV14 | NA | TGTGCCAGCAGCCTTCATCTAGATTACACGTCCTATGGCTACACCTTC | CASSLHLDYTSYGYTF
TRBD1 | TRBJ2-7 | TRBV6-5 | NA | TGTGCCAGCAGGCCGACAGGGCGCACCTACGAGCAGTACTTC | CASRPTGRTYEQYF